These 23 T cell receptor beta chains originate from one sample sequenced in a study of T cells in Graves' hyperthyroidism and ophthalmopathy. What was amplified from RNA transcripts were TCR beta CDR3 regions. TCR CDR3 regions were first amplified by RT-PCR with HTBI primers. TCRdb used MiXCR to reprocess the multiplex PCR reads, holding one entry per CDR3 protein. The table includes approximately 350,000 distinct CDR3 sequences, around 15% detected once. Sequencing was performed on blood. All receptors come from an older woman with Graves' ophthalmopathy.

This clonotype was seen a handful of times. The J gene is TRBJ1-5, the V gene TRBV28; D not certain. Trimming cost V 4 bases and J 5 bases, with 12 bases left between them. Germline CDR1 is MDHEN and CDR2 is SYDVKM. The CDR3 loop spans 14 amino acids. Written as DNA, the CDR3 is TGTGCCAGCAGTTCCCCAGGCGGGGATCAGCCCCAGCATTTT. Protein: CASSSPGGDQPQHF.

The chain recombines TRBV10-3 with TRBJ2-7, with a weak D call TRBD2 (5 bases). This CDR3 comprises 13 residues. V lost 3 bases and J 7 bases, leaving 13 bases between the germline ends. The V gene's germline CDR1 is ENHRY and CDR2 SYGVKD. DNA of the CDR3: TGTGCCATCAGTGAATTTGACTCGGGAGAGCAGTACTTC. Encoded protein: CAISEFDSGEQYF.

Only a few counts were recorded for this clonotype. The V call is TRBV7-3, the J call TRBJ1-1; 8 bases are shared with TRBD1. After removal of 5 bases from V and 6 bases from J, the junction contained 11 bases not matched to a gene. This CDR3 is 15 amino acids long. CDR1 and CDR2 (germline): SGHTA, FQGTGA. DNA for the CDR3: TGTGCCAGCAGCCCCTCGACAGGGGTAGGAGCTGAAGCTTTCTTT. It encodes CASSPSTGVGAEAFF. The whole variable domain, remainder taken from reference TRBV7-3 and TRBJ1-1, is GAGVSQTPSNKVTEKGKYVELRCDPISGHTALYWYRQSLGQGPEFLIYFQGTGAADDSGLPNDRFFAVRPEGSVSTLKIQRTERGDSAVYLCASSPSTGVGAEAFFGQGTRLTVV.

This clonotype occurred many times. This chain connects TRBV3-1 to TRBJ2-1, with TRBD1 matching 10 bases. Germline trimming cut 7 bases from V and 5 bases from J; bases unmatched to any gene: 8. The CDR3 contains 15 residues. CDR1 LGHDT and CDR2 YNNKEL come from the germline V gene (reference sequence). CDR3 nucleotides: TGTGCCAGCACCGAGATCGGGACAGGGGACAATGAGCAGTTCTTC. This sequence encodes CASTEIGTGDNEQFF.

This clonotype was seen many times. Here the CDR3 reads CASSTRSTGVDEQFF. CDR3 sequence (DNA): TGTGCCAGCAGTACCCGATCGACAGGGGTCGATGAGCAGTTCTTC. The chain employs TRBV27 and TRBJ2-1; 8 nucleotides agree with TRBD1. The CDR3 totals 15 residues. J was trimmed by 8 bases and V by 5 bases; bases with no gene match: 11. Germline loops: CDR1 MNHEY, CDR2 SMNVEV (reference sequence).

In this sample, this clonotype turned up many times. The CDR3 sequence: CASSRFGANTGELFF. CDR3 sequence (DNA): TGTGCCAGCAGCCGATTTGGAGCGAACACCGGGGAGCTGTTTTTT. The chain combines TRBV11-2 with TRBJ2-2; no definite D call. There are 15 residues in the CDR3. Germline CDR1 SGHAT, CDR2 FQNNGV. The V end was cut by 5 bases, the J end by 0 bases, with 10 bases between.

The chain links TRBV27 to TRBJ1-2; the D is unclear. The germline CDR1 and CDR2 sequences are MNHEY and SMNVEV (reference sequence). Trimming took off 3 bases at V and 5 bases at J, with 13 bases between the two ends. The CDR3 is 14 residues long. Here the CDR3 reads CASSFRSSGYGYTF. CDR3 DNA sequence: TGTGCCAGCAGTTTTCGGTCTTCTGGGTATGGCTACACCTTC.

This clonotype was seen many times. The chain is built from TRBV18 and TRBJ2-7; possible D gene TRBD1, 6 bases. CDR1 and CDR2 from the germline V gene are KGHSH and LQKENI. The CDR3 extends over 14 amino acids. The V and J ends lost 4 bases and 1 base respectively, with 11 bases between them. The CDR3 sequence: CASSLRTDSYEQYF. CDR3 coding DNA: TGTGCCAGCTCACTCCGGACAGATTCCTACGAGCAGTACTTC.

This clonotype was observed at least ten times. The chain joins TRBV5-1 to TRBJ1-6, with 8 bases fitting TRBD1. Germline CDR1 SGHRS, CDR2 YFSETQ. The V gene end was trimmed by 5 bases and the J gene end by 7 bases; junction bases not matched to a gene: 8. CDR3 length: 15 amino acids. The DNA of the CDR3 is TGCGCCAGCAGTTACGCAGGGGGCCTAAATTCACCCCTCCACTTT. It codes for CASSYAGGLNSPLHF.

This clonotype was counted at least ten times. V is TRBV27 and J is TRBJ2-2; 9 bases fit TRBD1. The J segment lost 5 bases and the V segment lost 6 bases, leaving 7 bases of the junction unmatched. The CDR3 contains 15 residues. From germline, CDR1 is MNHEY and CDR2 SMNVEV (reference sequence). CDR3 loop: CASSSYRGRTGELFF. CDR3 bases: TGTGCCAGCAGCTCCTACAGGGGGCGAACCGGGGAGCTGTTTTTT.

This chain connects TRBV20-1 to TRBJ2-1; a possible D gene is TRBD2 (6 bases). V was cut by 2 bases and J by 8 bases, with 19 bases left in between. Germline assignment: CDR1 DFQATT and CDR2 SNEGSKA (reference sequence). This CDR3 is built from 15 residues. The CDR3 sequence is CSARPPGLPGDEQFF. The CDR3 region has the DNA TGCAGTGCTAGACCTCCGGGACTGCCGGGTGATGAGCAGTTCTTC.

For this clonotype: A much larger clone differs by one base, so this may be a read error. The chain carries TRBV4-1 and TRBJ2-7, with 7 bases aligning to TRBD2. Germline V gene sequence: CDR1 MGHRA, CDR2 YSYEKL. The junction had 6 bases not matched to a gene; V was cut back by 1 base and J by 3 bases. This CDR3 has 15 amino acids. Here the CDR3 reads CASSQATSAIYEQYF. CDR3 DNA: TGCGCCAGCAGCCAAGCAACTAGCGCCATCTACGAGCAGTACTTC.

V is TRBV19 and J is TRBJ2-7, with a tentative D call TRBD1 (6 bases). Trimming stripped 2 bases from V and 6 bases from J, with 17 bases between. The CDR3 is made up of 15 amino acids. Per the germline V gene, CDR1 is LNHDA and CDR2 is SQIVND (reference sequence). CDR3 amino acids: CASSILGATPAEQYF. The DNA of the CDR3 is TGTGCCAGTAGTATATTGGGGGCGACGCCGGCCGAGCAGTACTTC.

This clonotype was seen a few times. In nucleotides, the CDR3 is TGTGCCAGCAGCGTAGTACAGGGGGTGCAGTTCTTC. Translation gives CASSVVQGVQFF. This rearrangement joins TRBV9 to TRBJ2-1; 8 bases fit TRBD1. J was trimmed by 12 bases and V by 0 bases; bases with no gene match: 2. The CDR3 runs 12 residues. CDR1 is SGDLS and CDR2 is YYNGEE in the germline V gene.

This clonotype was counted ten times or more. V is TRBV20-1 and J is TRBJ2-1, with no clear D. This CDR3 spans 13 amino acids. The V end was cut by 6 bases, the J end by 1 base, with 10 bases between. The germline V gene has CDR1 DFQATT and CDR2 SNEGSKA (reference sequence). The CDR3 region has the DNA TGCAGTGCCCAGCGTCGGTCCTACAATGAGCAGTTCTTC. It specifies CSAQRRSYNEQFF.

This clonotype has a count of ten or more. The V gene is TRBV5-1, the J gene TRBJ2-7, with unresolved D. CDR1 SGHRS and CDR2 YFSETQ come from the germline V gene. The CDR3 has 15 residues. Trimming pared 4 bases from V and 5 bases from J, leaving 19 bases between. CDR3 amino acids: CASSPVGALLDEQYF. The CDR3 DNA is TGCGCCAGCAGCCCGGTTGGCGCCCTCCTGGACGAGCAGTACTTC.

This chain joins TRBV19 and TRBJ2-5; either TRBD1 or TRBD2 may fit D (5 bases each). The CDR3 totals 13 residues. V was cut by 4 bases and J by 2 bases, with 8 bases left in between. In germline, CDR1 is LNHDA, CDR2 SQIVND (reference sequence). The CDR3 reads CASSRWGQETQYF. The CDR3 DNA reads TGTGCCAGTAGTAGGTGGGGGCAAGAGACCCAGTACTTC.

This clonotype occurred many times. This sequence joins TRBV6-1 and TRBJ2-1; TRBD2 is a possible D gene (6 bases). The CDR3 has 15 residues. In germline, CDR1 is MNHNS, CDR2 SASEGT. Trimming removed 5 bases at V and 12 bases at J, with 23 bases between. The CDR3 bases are TGTGCCAGCAGTCGATCCACCGGGACTGATGGTCTGCAGTTCTTC. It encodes CASSRSTGTDGLQFF.

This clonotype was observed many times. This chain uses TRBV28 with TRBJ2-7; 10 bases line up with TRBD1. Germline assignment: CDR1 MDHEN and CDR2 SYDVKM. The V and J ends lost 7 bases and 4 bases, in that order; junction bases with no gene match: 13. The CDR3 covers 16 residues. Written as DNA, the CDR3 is TGTGCCAGCAACCCACAACCGGGACAGGGGCTTTACGAGCAGTACTTC. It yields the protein CASNPQPGQGLYEQYF.

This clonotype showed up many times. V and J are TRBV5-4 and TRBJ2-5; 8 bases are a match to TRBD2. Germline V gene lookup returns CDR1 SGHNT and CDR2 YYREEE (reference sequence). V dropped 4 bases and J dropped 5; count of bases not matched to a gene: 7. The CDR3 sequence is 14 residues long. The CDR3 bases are TGTGCCAGCAGCAACGACCCGGGGGGGGAGACCCAGTACTTC. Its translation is CASSNDPGGETQYF.

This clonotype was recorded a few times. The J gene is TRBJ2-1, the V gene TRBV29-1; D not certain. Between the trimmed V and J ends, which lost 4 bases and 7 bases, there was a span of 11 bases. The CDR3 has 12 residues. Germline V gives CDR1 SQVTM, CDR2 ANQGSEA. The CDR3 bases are TGCAGCGTTGTTTCACAGCTTAATGAGCAGTTCTTC. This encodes CSVVSQLNEQFF.

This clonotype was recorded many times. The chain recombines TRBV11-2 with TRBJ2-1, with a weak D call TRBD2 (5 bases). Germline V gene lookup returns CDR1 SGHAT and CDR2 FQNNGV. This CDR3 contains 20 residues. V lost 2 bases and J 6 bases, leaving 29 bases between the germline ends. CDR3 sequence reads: CASSLPRGLGVGPHPNEQFF. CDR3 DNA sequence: TGTGCCAGCAGCTTACCACGGGGATTGGGTGTAGGTCCGCATCCCAATGAGCAGTTCTTC.

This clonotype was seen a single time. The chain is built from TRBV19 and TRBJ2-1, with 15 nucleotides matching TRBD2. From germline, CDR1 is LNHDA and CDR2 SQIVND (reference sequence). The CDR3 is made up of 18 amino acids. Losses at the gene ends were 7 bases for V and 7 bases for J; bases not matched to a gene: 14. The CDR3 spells CASTSWTSGRAGVNEQFF. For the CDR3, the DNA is TGTGCCAGTACCTCTTGGACTAGCGGGAGGGCAGGGGTTAATGAGCAGTTCTTC.